The source of this TCR beta chain is a study of cytomegalovirus exposure and HLA in healthy donors. Libraries were prepared by immunoSEQ multiplex PCR; TCRdb keeps only in-frame clonotypes and omits some of them. The sample records some 190,000 clones, roughly 88% being singletons. Study-wide points: The listing of 150 or so TCR beta chains classed them as cytomegalovirus-associated. TCR sequences were mostly rare, though some public TCRs occurred in many donors. Published work reported that the classifier diagnosed cytomegalovirus status with high specificity and sensitivity.

Turning to this clone: Antigen: not known.

Sequencing was performed on PBMCs. This receptor was taken from a woman aged 18-29 years in good health and CMV-seronegative.

In DNA, the CDR3 is TGTGCTAGTGGTTTCATTAACTACCCTTTTACGCAGTATTTT. Its translation: CASGFINYPFTQYF. The V gene is TRBV12-5, the J gene TRBJ2-3; D unclear. Germline V CDR1 and CDR2: LGHNT, FRNRAP. The CDR3 totals 14 residues. V dropped 3 bases and J dropped 8 bases, with 15 bases sitting between them. Based on the CDR3 plus reference TRBV12-5 and TRBJ2-3, the full variable domain is DARVTQTPRHKVTEMGQEVTMRCQPILGHNTVFWYRQTMMQGLELLAYFRNRAPLDDSGMPKDRFSAEMPDATLATLKIQPSEPRDSAVYFCASGFINYPFTQYFGPGTRLTVL.